What follows are 15 T cell receptor beta chains derived from one specimen sequenced in a study of beta chain features in type 1 diabetes. The authors reverse transcribed all of the isolated RNA, so sequencing captured expressed TCRB transcripts. Sequencing was performed with immunoSEQ multiplex PCR; in TCRdb, only in-frame clones are kept and a portion is missing. The sample carries over 700,000 clones, roughly 15% recorded once. The sequenced material came from naive CD4+ T cells from blood. These TCRs come from a woman younger than 30 in good health.

The rearrangement links TRBV28 to TRBJ2-7, with 8 positions matching TRBD1. V was pared by 8 bases and J by 6 bases, with 9 bases of the junction left unmatched. This CDR3 spans 13 amino acids. CDR1 MDHEN and CDR2 SYDVKM come from the germline V gene. For the CDR3, the DNA is TGTGCCAGCCTCCGCCAGGGGGCGATCGAGCAGTACTTC. Its translation: CASLRQGAIEQYF.

V usage is TRBV7-2 and J usage is TRBJ2-1; 8 nucleotides align to TRBD2. The V gene end was trimmed by 5 bases and the J gene end by 4 bases; junction bases not matched to a gene: 4. Germline CDR1 and CDR2: SGHTA and FQGNSA. The CDR3 is 14 residues long. CDR3 region: CASSPPSGYNEQFF. DNA of the CDR3: TGTGCCAGCAGCCCTCCTAGCGGGTACAATGAGCAGTTCTTC. The full variable domain, with the rest looked up from reference TRBV7-2 and TRBJ2-1, is GAGVSQSPSNKVTEKGKDVELRCDPISGHTALYWYRQSLGQGLEFLIYFQGNSAPDKSGLPSDRFSAERTGGSVSTLTIQRTQQEDSAVYLCASSPPSGYNEQFFGPGTRLTVL.

This clone was found a few times. The sample carries other DNA sequences with the same CDR3. This rearrangement joins TRBV15 to TRBJ2-5, with TRBD1 matching 8 bases. Germline CDR1 and CDR2: LNHNV and YYDKDF (reference sequence). The V segment lost 1 base and the J segment 2 bases; nucleotides outside the gene matches: 3. The CDR3 runs 15 residues. The CDR3 DNA is TGTGCCACCAGCAGAGTCGGGACAGGACAAGAGACCCAGTACTTC. Protein product: CATSRVGTGQETQYF.

The chain links TRBV7-2 to TRBJ2-3, with a possible D match to TRBD2 (6 bases). The germline gives CDR1 SGHTA, CDR2 FQGNSA. The CDR3 extends over 14 amino acids. Deletions cut 6 bases from V and 0 bases from J, with 10 bases between. The CDR3 loop is CASSTSGSTDTQYF. The CDR3 DNA is TGTGCCAGCAGTACCAGCGGGAGCACAGATACGCAGTATTTT.

The chain is built from TRBV6-1 and TRBJ2-5, with D maybe TRBD2 (5 bases). Trimming left V 9 bases short and J 5 bases short, with 16 bases between. The CDR3 has 13 amino acids. Germline CDR1 and CDR2: MNHNS and SASEGT. Written as DNA, the CDR3 is TGTGCCAGTGAGGGCGGAACCAGGGAGACCCAGTACTTC. It is translated as CASEGGTRETQYF.

The rearrangement uses TRBV7-3 and TRBJ2-1, with a weak D call TRBD2 (5 bases). This CDR3 spans 13 amino acids. Trimming pared 2 bases from V and 7 bases from J, leaving 9 bases between. Germline loops: CDR1 SGHTA, CDR2 FQGTGA. The CDR3 DNA follows: TGTGCCAGCAGCTTATACCGCGGGAATGAGCAGTTCTTC. It encodes CASSLYRGNEQFF.

This clone has more than one count but fewer than ten. The chain has TRBV4-2 and TRBJ2-2, with unresolved D. The V and J ends lost 4 bases and 0 bases respectively, with 18 bases between them. This CDR3 comprises 18 residues. Germline assignment: CDR1 LGHNA and CDR2 YNFKEQ. CDR3 amino acids: CASSLEGPMMANTGELFF. CDR3 coding DNA: TGTGCCAGCAGCCTAGAAGGACCGATGATGGCGAACACCGGGGAGCTGTTTTTT.

This sequence joins TRBV6-1 and TRBJ2-2; D not resolved. The germline V and J ends were trimmed by 10 bases and 4 bases, with 13 bases remaining between them. This CDR3 has 13 amino acids. CDR1 and CDR2 (germline): MNHNS, SASEGT. The CDR3 DNA is TGTGCCACCCGGGCGATAGCCACCGGGGAGCTGTTTTTT. As protein: CATRAIATGELFF.

In regard to this clone: A read error is possible here, since a much larger clone lies one base away. This chain connects TRBV11-3 to TRBJ2-1, with unresolved D. This CDR3 contains 11 residues. Trimming removed 0 bases from V and 6 bases from J, with 0 bases in between. CDR1 and CDR2 (germline): SGHNT, YENEEA. Written as DNA, the CDR3 is TGTGCCAGCAGCTTAGACAATGAGCAGTTCTTC. Translation: CASSLDNEQFF.

The table lists this clone with a few counts. The chain combines TRBV4-2 with TRBJ2-1; 7 nucleotides line up with TRBD2. With 3 bases clipped from V and 8 bases from J, the junction kept 16 bases outside the gene matches. CDR1 LGHNA and CDR2 YNFKEQ come from the germline V gene. CDR3 size: 17 residues. The CDR3 reads CASSHLNSAGAVYEQFF. Here the CDR3 DNA reads TGTGCCAGCAGCCACCTAAACTCTGCGGGAGCAGTCTATGAGCAGTTCTTC.

The CDR3 is CASSSSGGIYGYTF. The CDR3 coding sequence is TGTGCCAGCAGCTCCTCAGGGGGGATCTATGGCTACACCTTC. The V call is TRBV7-8, the J call TRBJ1-2, with 7 bases lining up with TRBD1. The CDR3 spans 14 residues. V trimming: 4 bases; J trimming: 4 bases; junction bases outside the gene matches: 6. CDR1 is SGHVS, CDR2 FQNEAQ, per germline.

The rearrangement joins TRBV4-1 to TRBJ2-2; D tentatively fits TRBD1 or TRBD2 (5 bases each). The V gene lost 1 base and the J gene lost 7 bases, with 19 bases spanning the gap. The CDR3 totals 17 residues. Germline V CDR1 and CDR2: MGHRA, YSYEKL. The CDR3 sequence: CASSQVGTPVLGGELFF. The CDR3 bases are TGCGCCAGCAGCCAAGTCGGGACCCCCGTTTTGGGCGGGGAGCTGTTTTTT.

The rearrangement uses TRBV9 and TRBJ2-1; 15 positions match TRBD2. This CDR3 has 16 residues. V trimming: 0 bases; J trimming: 11 bases; junction bases outside the gene matches: 6. In germline, CDR1 is SGDLS, CDR2 YYNGEE. The CDR3 DNA reads TGTGCCAGCAGCGTAGGATGGACTAGCGGGAGGGATCAGCAGTTCTTC. Translation: CASSVGWTSGRDQQFF.

This clone has only a few counts. The genes are TRBV10-3 and TRBJ2-7, with a tentative D call TRBD1 (7 bases). The CDR3 runs to 13 residues. Trimming removed 6 bases at V and 6 bases at J, with 15 bases between. Germline CDR1 ENHRY, CDR2 SYGVKD. The CDR3 here is CAISTGTAGEQYF. The CDR3 DNA reads as TGTGCCATCAGCACAGGGACAGCGGGCGAGCAGTACTTC.

This clone was detected only a few times. This rearrangement joins TRBV6-5 to TRBJ2-6; 10 bases are a match to TRBD1. J gave up 3 bases and V 8 bases, and 4 bases lay outside the gene matches. Per the germline V gene, CDR1 is MNHEY and CDR2 is SVGAGI. The CDR3 is made up of 15 amino acids. CDR3 region: CASGDRGVGANVLTF. CDR3 bases: TGTGCCAGCGGGGACAGGGGAGTTGGGGCCAACGTCCTGACTTTC.